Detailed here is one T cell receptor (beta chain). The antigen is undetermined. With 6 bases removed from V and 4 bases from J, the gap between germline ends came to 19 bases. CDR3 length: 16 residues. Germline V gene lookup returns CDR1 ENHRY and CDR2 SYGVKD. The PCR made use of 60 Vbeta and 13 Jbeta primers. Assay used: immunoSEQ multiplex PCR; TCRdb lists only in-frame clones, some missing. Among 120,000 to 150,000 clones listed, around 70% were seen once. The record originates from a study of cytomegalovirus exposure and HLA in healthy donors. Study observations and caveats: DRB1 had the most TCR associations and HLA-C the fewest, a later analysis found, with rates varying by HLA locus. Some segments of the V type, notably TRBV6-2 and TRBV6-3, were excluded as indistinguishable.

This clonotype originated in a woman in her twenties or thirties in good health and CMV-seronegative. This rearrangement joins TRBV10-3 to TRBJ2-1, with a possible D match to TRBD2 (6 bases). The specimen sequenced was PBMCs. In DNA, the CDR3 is TGTGCCATCAGAGCTAGCGTCCAGGACCTTTACAATGAGCAGTTCTTC. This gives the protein CAIRASVQDLYNEQFF.